This record concerns one T cell receptor beta chain sequence. The antigen is not known. Sequencing used immunoSEQ multiplex PCR; TCRdb keeps in-frame clones, though not all of them. The sample records around 400,000 clones, approximately 90% being singletons. This sample is drawn from a study of Ad26.COV2.S vaccination and SARS-CoV-2 variants. Overall study context: Vaccine-arm donor from the placebo-controlled COV1001 Ad26.COV2.S trial. Ad26.COV2.S shots went into the muscle once or twice, 56 days apart. General study results and limits: Spike-specific TCR breadth ran higher among vaccine recipients than placebo recipients. There was reportedly substantial breadth in spike-specific CD8+ and CD4+ T cell responses after vaccination.

Sample treatment: around 19 received Ad26.COV2.S at low or high dose, single or two shots; roughly five received placebo; per-sample allocation not given. Collection of the samples took place on day 63 after the first injection of vaccine or placebo. The clonotype was recovered from a person aged 18-60 years who received the Ad26.COV2.S COVID-19 vaccine or a placebo. The specimen comprised peripheral blood, sampled in a trial of Ad26.COV2.S vaccine versus placebo.

The CDR3 sequence: CASSQPGGVVRETQYF. The CDR3, as DNA: TGTGCCAGCAGCCAACCCGGAGGGGTGGTCAGGGAGACCCAGTACTTC. This sequence joins TRBV7-9 and TRBJ2-5, with a possible D match to TRBD2 (6 bases). V was shortened by 5 bases and J by 5 bases, with 21 bases between the two germline ends. Germline-derived CDR1 and CDR2 are SEHNR and FQNEAQ (reference sequence). The CDR3 spans 16 residues.